The TCR beta chain described here comes from a study of T cell repertoires in cytomegalovirus infection (dated by TCRdb to the late 2010s). Regarding the research as a whole: Donor HLA type was relevant to the analysis, because carriage of CMV infection together with the matching HLA type was indicated by public TCR beta signatures. General conclusions and limits of the study: The ex vivo response was dominated by HLA-C-restricted CMV-specific TCR beta clonotypes, which also provided the single most frequent clonotype in two of eight donors. In both this cohort and an independent roughly 400-donor cohort, the cumulative frequency of public TCR beta family members distinguished carriers of CMV infection plus the relevant HLA type.

Instrument on record: Illumina HiSeq 1500. Through fastp at Q25 and MiXCR, TCRdb rebuilt clones from the public reads, retaining in-frame beta chains. Rows are unified per CDR3 protein, each entry keeping the most common DNA and genes. The sample records 150,000 to 200,000 distinct CDR3 sequences, about 30% of which are singletons. The ten largest account for about 28% of the sample. Counted from cysteine to phenylalanine, this CDR3 has 14 amino acids. Only CDR3 DNA remains: 42 bases, in frame from the first base. V was cut back by 4 bases and J by 3 bases, leaving a gap of 13 bases between them. The germline V gene sets CDR1 to MGHRA and CDR2 to YSYEKL. Turning to this clonotype: The antigen this receptor binds is unknown. The sample holds no much larger clone one base away, and base qualities are not on file.

Sequencing input: PBMCs. The origin of this receptor is a human donor in good health (CMV status not recorded). Some clones in this sample may be carry-over from other donors' samples. The rearrangement joined TRBV4-1 to TRBJ2-7; the D gene is unclear. Read as DNA, the sequence is TGCGCCAGCAGCCGCCCCGGCACATTCTACGAGCAGTACTTC. Protein translation: CASSRPGTFYEQYF.